This TCR beta chain derives from a study of OX40 agonist ivuxolimab in advanced cancers. Here immunoSEQ multiplex PCR was the method, and the copy in TCRdb shows in-frame clones only, minus some. Of over 100,000 clones listed, roughly 91% are singletons. The CDR3 consists of 15 residues. Germline lookup yields CDR1 SNHLY and CDR2 FYNNEI. Deletions cut 7 bases from V and 6 bases from J, with 16 bases between. V usage is TRBV2 and J usage is TRBJ1-6; tentatively, D is TRBD1 (5 bases). The source was CD4+ or CD8+ T cells sorted from blood, collected in a trial of the OX40 agonist ivuxolimab. The TCR was taken from an adult with an advanced solid tumor such as melanoma, head and neck, liver or kidney cancer. The CDR3 DNA reads as TGTGCCAGCAAAGGGGCGGGACTGGGTAATTCACCCCTCCACTTT. It translates to CASKGAGLGNSPLHF.